This entry lists 32 T cell receptor beta chains sequenced from one sample in a study of CD8 T cells in ankylosing spondylitis (TCRdb year 2017). Points the paper makes about the study in general: Blood from ankylosing spondylitis patients appeared to be characterized by a TCR beta motif composed of eight highly homologous amino acid variants.

Library creation used 5' RACE. The reads were generated on an Illumina HiSeq 2500. Clones were called with MiXCR by TCRdb after fastp trimmed the public reads at Q25, and only in-frame beta chains were retained. Merged by CDR3 protein, the rows form single entries marked with the most common genes and DNA. The sample has 700,000 to 1,000,000 distinct CDR3 sequences on record, 12% of them singletons. The ten biggest clones cover 0.51% of the sample. These TCRs' antigens remain unknown. The sequencing input was blood, either unsorted or a sorted T cell fraction (not recorded which). The source is a male donor with ankylosing spondylitis.

The chain recombines TRBV5-1 with TRBJ1-2; 9 nucleotides line up with TRBD1. This CDR3 comprises 14 residues. Germline lookup yields CDR1 SGHRS and CDR2 YFSETQ. The V gene end was trimmed by 3 bases and the J gene end by 6 bases; junction bases not matched to a gene: 6. The CDR3 here is CASSSDRGANGYTF. CDR3 coding DNA: TGCGCCAGCAGCTCGGACAGGGGAGCTAATGGCTACACCTTC.

There are many counts of this clonotype. The rearrangement joins TRBV27 to TRBJ2-5; D call uncertain. V shed 0 bases and J shed 0 bases, with 5 bases lying between them. Germline values: CDR1 MNHEY, CDR2 SMNVEV (reference sequence). CDR3 length: 14 amino acids. The CDR3 is CASSLSRYQETQYF. The CDR3 DNA is TGTGCCAGCAGTTTATCCCGGTACCAAGAGACCCAGTACTTC.

In DNA form, the CDR3 reads TGTGCCAGCAGCCAAGCTCACGGGAGGGGCTCCTACAATGAGCAGTTCTTC. Protein product: CASSQAHGRGSYNEQFF. V is TRBV4-2 and J is TRBJ2-1; 8 bases are a match to TRBD2. The germline V gene encodes CDR1 LGHNA and CDR2 YNFKEQ. Trimming at V came to 1 base and at J to 0 bases, leaving 5 bases not matched to a gene. The CDR3 sequence is 17 residues long.

The chain recombines TRBV7-9 with TRBJ2-3; D could derive from TRBD1 or TRBD2 (5 bases each). The CDR3 runs to 17 residues. CDR1 is SEHNR, CDR2 FQNEAQ, per germline (reference sequence). Trimming stripped 0 bases from V and 6 bases from J, with 19 bases between. The CDR3: CASSLALGQRVVDTQYF. The CDR3 coding sequence is TGTGCCAGCAGCTTAGCGTTGGGGCAGAGGGTAGTGGATACGCAGTATTTT.

This clonotype came up a few times. The rearrangement uses TRBV12-3 or TRBV12-4 and TRBJ2-5, with D maybe TRBD2 (7 bases). The CDR3 extends over 13 amino acids. Trimming removed 10 bases from V and 1 base from J, with 13 bases in between. The CDR3 DNA reads as TGTGCCACCACGGGGGGCCGCCAAGAGACCCAGTACTTC. It translates to CATTGGRQETQYF.

This clonotype was seen a few times. The CDR3 sequence is CASSLGLGNQETQYF. The CDR3 bases are TGCGCCAGCAGCCTCGGGCTTGGAAACCAAGAGACCCAGTACTTC. V is TRBV4-3 and J is TRBJ2-5; D is unresolved. CDR1 and CDR2 (germline): LGHNA, YSLEER. With 4 bases removed from V and 0 bases from J, the gap between germline ends came to 12 bases. The length of the CDR3 is 15 residues.

This chain uses TRBV5-1 with TRBJ2-1; D might be TRBD1 (6 bases). Germline V gene sequence: CDR1 SGHRS, CDR2 YFSETQ. The CDR3 sequence is 12 residues long. V lost 9 bases, J lost 4 bases, and 11 bases lay in between. The CDR3 loop is CATGDTYNEQFF. Here the CDR3 DNA reads TGCGCCACCGGGGACACTTACAATGAGCAGTTCTTC.

This clonotype was recorded a few times. V usage is TRBV7-2 and J usage is TRBJ1-6; 8 positions match TRBD1. CDR3 length: 16 amino acids. Germline CDR1 and CDR2: SGHTA and FQGNSA. J was trimmed by 13 bases and V by 6 bases; bases with no gene match: 17. CDR3 sequence reads: CASRLPGQGSNRPLHF. CDR3 bases: TGTGCCAGCAGACTACCAGGACAGGGTTCCAATCGGCCCCTCCACTTT.

This clonotype has only a few counts. The chain combines TRBV5-6 with TRBJ2-1; D is undetermined. The CDR3 is 13 amino acids. Looked up from germline, CDR1 is SGHDT and CDR2 is YYEEEE. Between the trimmed V and J ends, which lost 4 bases and 4 bases, there was a span of 9 bases. The CDR3 nucleotides read TGTGCCAGCAGCCCGATGCGGTACAATGAGCAGTTCTTC. Residues: CASSPMRYNEQFF.

V gene TRBV28 combines with J gene TRBJ2-1; D ambiguous. In germline, CDR1 is MDHEN, CDR2 SYDVKM. The CDR3 extends over 15 amino acids. Trimming removed 6 bases at V and 3 bases at J, with 15 bases between. DNA of the CDR3: TGTGCCAGCAGCCCCCCCCCCGGGCTCTACAATGAGCAGTTCTTC. This codes for CASSPPPGLYNEQFF.

This clonotype was seen a handful of times. The CDR3 region is CATQAGGYNEQFF. The CDR3 bases are TGCGCCACCCAAGCGGGGGGCTACAATGAGCAGTTCTTC. The rearrangement joins TRBV10-2 to TRBJ2-1, with 9 bases fitting TRBD2. There are 13 residues in the CDR3. Germline-derived CDR1 and CDR2 are WSHSY and SAAADI. Trimming at V came to 10 bases and at J to 3 bases, leaving 4 bases not matched to a gene.

This chain links TRBV12-3 or TRBV12-4 with TRBJ1-1; maybe TRBD1 (5 bases). Trimming removed 1 base from V and 7 bases from J, with 7 bases in between. This CDR3 region has 12 residues. The CDR3 spells CASSLVGVEAFF. CDR3 DNA: TGTGCCAGCAGTTTAGTAGGGGTTGAAGCTTTCTTT.

This clonotype was observed a few times. The chain employs TRBV7-2 and TRBJ2-5; possible D gene TRBD1, 6 bases. CDR3 length equals 15 residues. V was cut by 5 bases and J by 4 bases, with 17 bases left in between. The germline CDR1 and CDR2 sequences are SGHTA and FQGNSA. CDR3 loop: CASSISGHTRETQYF. The CDR3 DNA reads as TGTGCCAGCAGCATTTCGGGACATACGAGAGAGACCCAGTACTTC. The full variable domain, rest sourced from reference TRBV7-2 and TRBJ2-5, is GAGVSQSPSNKVTEKGKDVELRCDPISGHTALYWYRQSLGQGLEFLIYFQGNSAPDKSGLPSDRFSAERTGGSVSTLTIQRTQQEDSAVYLCASSISGHTRETQYFGPGTRLLVL.

This clonotype was counted between two and nine times. V usage is TRBV20-1 and J usage is TRBJ2-3, with D maybe TRBD2 (6 bases). Trimming cost V 1 base and J 4 bases, with 15 bases left between them. This CDR3 spans 15 amino acids. Germline V gene sequence: CDR1 DFQATT, CDR2 SNEGSKA (reference sequence). DNA for the CDR3: TGCAGTGCTAGAGGAACGGGAGCGGCGGCAGATACGCAGTATTTT. Translated, it gives CSARGTGAAADTQYF.

In this sample, this clonotype turned up a few times. This chain connects TRBV12-3 or TRBV12-4 to TRBJ2-7; 8 nucleotides align to TRBD2. Trimming took 5 bases from V and 3 from J; bases not matched to a gene: 6. The CDR3 has 14 residues. For the CDR3, the DNA is TGTGCCAGCAGTCTGAGGACTAGCAGCTACGAGCAGTACTTC. It encodes CASSLRTSSYEQYF.

V and J are TRBV11-3 and TRBJ2-7, with TRBD1 matching over 9 bases. Germline V lookup: CDR1 SGHNT, CDR2 YENEEA. Germline trimming cut 4 bases from V and 4 bases from J; bases unmatched to any gene: 8. The CDR3 runs 15 residues. The CDR3 coding sequence is TGTGCCAGCAGCTCTAAACCGGGACAGGGTTACGAGCAGTACTTC. It translates to CASSSKPGQGYEQYF.

The chain combines TRBV7-3 with TRBJ2-3; the D gene could be TRBD1 or TRBD2 (5 bases each). The CDR3 contains 15 residues. The germline gives CDR1 SGHTA, CDR2 FQGTGA. Trimming cost V 2 bases and J 2 bases, with 11 bases left between them. As DNA, the CDR3 is TGTGCCAGCAGCTTATCTCCGGGGCACACAGATACGCAGTATTTT. Amino acids: CASSLSPGHTDTQYF.

The sample holds a few counts of this clonotype. The DNA of the CDR3 is TGTGCCAGCAGCTTCGAACAGGGGAATTCACCCCTCCACTTT. This codes for CASSFEQGNSPLHF. The rearrangement joins TRBV5-4 to TRBJ1-6; the match to TRBD1 covers 7 bases. V lost 2 bases to trimming and J lost 7 bases; unmatched junction nucleotides: 3. Germline V gives CDR1 SGHNT, CDR2 YYREEE (reference sequence). This CDR3 spans 14 amino acids. Complete variable domain (other parts from reference TRBV5-4 and TRBJ1-6): ETGVTQSPTHLIKTRGQQVTLRCSSQSGHNTVSWYQQALGQGPQFIFQYYREEENGRGNFPPRFSGLQFPNYSSELNVNALELDDSALYLCASSFEQGNSPLHFGNGTRLTVT.

The chain couples TRBV9 to TRBJ1-2, with 7 bases fitting TRBD1. CDR1 and CDR2 from the germline V gene are SGDLS and YYNGEE. CDR3 length equals 13 residues. V lost 4 bases, J lost 8 bases, and 8 bases stayed unmatched. CDR3 protein: CASSHRDRAGYTF. The DNA for the CDR3 is TGTGCCAGCAGCCACAGGGACAGAGCGGGCTACACCTTC.

The sample holds many counts of this clonotype. The chain recombines TRBV20-1 with TRBJ2-3; no clear D gene. Per the germline V gene, CDR1 is DFQATT and CDR2 is SNEGSKA (reference sequence). Trimming shortened V by 3 bases and J by 2 bases, and 6 bases separated the two germline ends. The CDR3 is 12 amino acids. The CDR3 nucleotides are TGCAGTGCTAGTACAGCCACAGATACGCAGTATTTT. It yields the protein CSASTATDTQYF.

This clonotype was recorded a few times. This chain uses TRBV24-1 with TRBJ2-2; D call uncertain. Looked up from germline, CDR1 is KGHDR and CDR2 is SFDVKD. V lost 4 bases to trimming and J lost 5 bases, with 10 bases between them. The length of the CDR3 is 14 residues. CDR3 in amino acids: CATSDPTRTGELFF. The DNA for the CDR3 is TGTGCCACCAGTGACCCGACAAGGACCGGGGAGCTGTTTTTT.

This clonotype came up many times. The CDR3 coding sequence is TGCAGCGCCTGGACTAGCGCCGGGGAGCTGTTTTTT. It codes for CSAWTSAGELFF. The gene calls are TRBV29-1 and TRBJ2-2; 9 bases agree with TRBD2. J was trimmed by 6 bases and V by 7 bases; bases with no gene match: 3. CDR3 length: 12 amino acids. Germline V CDR1 and CDR2: SQVTM, ANQGSEA.

The rearrangement uses TRBV7-2 and TRBJ2-5; D is uncertain. Trimming removed 2 bases at V and 2 bases at J, with 6 bases between. The CDR3 is made up of 13 amino acids. The V gene's germline CDR1 is SGHTA and CDR2 FQGNSA. CDR3 loop: CASSLQPQETQYF. In DNA form, the CDR3 reads TGTGCCAGCAGCTTACAGCCACAAGAGACCCAGTACTTC.

This clonotype was seen ten or more times. The chain uses TRBV12-3 or TRBV12-4 and TRBJ2-2, with 10 nucleotides matching TRBD1. The CDR3 is made up of 16 amino acids. Trimming at V came to 4 bases and at J to 6 bases, leaving 8 bases not matched to a gene. The CDR3 nucleotides read TGTGCCAGCAGTTCCCGACAGGGGGCTTACGCCGGGGAGCTGTTTTTT. This encodes CASSSRQGAYAGELFF.

This clonotype was counted at least ten times. The J gene is TRBJ1-2, the V gene TRBV29-1; 8 bases agree with TRBD1. CDR3 length: 13 amino acids. Per germline, CDR1 SQVTM and CDR2 ANQGSEA. With 8 bases clipped from V and 2 bases from J, the junction kept 7 bases outside the gene matches. The CDR3 DNA is TGCAGCTCTTCGGACAGGGAGAACTATGGCTACACCTTC. Protein: CSSSDRENYGYTF.

This clonotype was observed at least ten times. The V gene is TRBV20-1, the J gene TRBJ2-5, with 7 positions matching TRBD1. The CDR3 has 14 residues. Looked up from germline, CDR1 is DFQATT and CDR2 is SNEGSKA (reference sequence). The V and J ends lost 6 bases and 7 bases, in that order; junction bases with no gene match: 14. For the CDR3, the DNA is TGCAGTGCCCCTCTTACCCACAGGGGTGCGACCCAGTACTTC. It yields the protein CSAPLTHRGATQYF.

This sequence joins TRBV7-6 and TRBJ1-5; TRBD1 matches at 7 bases. Germline V gene sequence: CDR1 SGHVS, CDR2 FNYEAQ. This CDR3 is built from 16 residues. The ends lost 1 base at V and 7 bases at J; junction bases unmatched: 10. CDR3 in amino acids: CASSLEYRGRGQPQHF. The CDR3 nucleotides are TGTGCCAGCAGCTTAGAGTACAGGGGAAGGGGACAGCCCCAGCATTTT. Looking up the rest from reference TRBV7-6 and TRBJ1-5 gives the full variable domain: GAGVSQSPRYKVTKRGQDVALRCDPISGHVSLYWYRQALGQGPEFLTYFNYEAQQDKSGLPNDRFSAERPEGSISTLTIQRTEQRDSAMYRCASSLEYRGRGQPQHFGDGTRLSIL.

CDR3 residues: CASSQGGTSTYEQYF. For the CDR3, the DNA is TGCGCCAGCAGCCAAGGGGGGACTTCTACCTACGAGCAGTACTTC. The V and J genes are TRBV4-3 and TRBJ2-7; maybe TRBD2 (6 bases). CDR3 length: 15 amino acids. Trimming stripped 1 base from V and 2 bases from J, with 12 bases between. Germline V gene lookup returns CDR1 LGHNA and CDR2 YSLEER.

The chain couples TRBV10-3 to TRBJ2-3, with D maybe TRBD1 (6 bases). The CDR3 spans 16 residues. CDR1 and CDR2 from the germline V gene are ENHRY and SYGVKD. Trimming removed 0 bases at V and 2 bases at J, with 12 bases between. CDR3 coding DNA: TGTGCCATCAGTGAGTCTGAGACAGGCCTCACAGATACGCAGTATTTT. Protein: CAISESETGLTDTQYF.

The gene calls are TRBV20-1 and TRBJ2-2, with D tentatively TRBD1 (5 bases). Germline V gene lookup returns CDR1 DFQATT and CDR2 SNEGSKA (reference sequence). V lost 3 bases and J lost 5, with 19 bases in between. This CDR3 spans 16 amino acids. In DNA, the CDR3 is TGCAGTGCTAGCCTACCGACAGTGAGGAGAACCGGGGAGCTGTTTTTT. Its translation: CSASLPTVRRTGELFF.

This clonotype was seen a handful of times. The chain links TRBV20-1 to TRBJ2-1; maybe TRBD2 (5 bases). The ends were cut back, 2 bases at V and 7 bases at J, with 15 bases in the middle. This CDR3 spans 14 amino acids. Per the germline V gene, CDR1 is DFQATT and CDR2 is SNEGSKA (reference sequence). CDR3 coding DNA: TGCAGTGCTAGAAGTCCAACAGCGGTTAATGAGCAGTTCTTC. The encoded protein is CSARSPTAVNEQFF.

The gene calls are TRBV12-3 or TRBV12-4 and TRBJ2-5; D is possibly TRBD1 or TRBD2 (6 bases each). Trimming stripped 3 bases from V and 6 bases from J, with 17 bases between. This CDR3 is built from 15 residues. This CDR3 is CASSFVGGSLQTQYF. CDR3 nucleotide sequence: TGTGCCAGCAGTTTCGTGGGGGGCTCTCTTCAGACCCAGTACTTC.